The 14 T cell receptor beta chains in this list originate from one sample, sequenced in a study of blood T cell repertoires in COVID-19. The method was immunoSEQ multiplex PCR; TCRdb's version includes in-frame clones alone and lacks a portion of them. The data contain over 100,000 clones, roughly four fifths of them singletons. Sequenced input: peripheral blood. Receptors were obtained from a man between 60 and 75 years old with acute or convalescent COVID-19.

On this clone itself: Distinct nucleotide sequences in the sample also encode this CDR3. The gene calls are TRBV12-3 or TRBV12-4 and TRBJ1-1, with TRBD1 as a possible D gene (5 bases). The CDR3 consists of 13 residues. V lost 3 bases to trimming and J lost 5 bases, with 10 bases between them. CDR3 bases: TGTGCCAGCAGTTTGCGGGGCAGGACTGAAGCTTTCTTT. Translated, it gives CASSLRGRTEAFF.

Written as DNA, the CDR3 is TGTGCCAGCAGCTTGAGGGGAGGGGGACACAGCACAGATACGCAGTATTTT. Its translation is CASSLRGGGHSTDTQYF. The chain is built from TRBV5-5 and TRBJ2-3, with D perhaps matching TRBD2 (7 bases). Germline V gene data show CDR1 as SGHKS and CDR2 as YYEKEE (reference sequence). This CDR3 is built from 17 residues. V was shortened by 1 base and J by 0 bases, with 15 bases between the two germline ends.

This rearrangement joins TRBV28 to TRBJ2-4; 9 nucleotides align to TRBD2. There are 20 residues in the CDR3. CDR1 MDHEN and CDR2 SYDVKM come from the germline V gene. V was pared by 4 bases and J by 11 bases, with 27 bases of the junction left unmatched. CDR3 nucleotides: TGTGCCAGCAGTTCGCCCGGGACTAGCTTTAGTACATTCGTCCCCAAAGTTCAGTACTTC. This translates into CASSSPGTSFSTFVPKVQYF.

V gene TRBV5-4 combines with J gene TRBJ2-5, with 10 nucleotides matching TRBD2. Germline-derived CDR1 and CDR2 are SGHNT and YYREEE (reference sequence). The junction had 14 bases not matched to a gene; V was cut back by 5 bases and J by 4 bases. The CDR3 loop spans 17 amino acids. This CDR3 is CASSPRPGLAMGETQYF. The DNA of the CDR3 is TGTGCCAGCAGTCCCCGGCCGGGACTAGCGATGGGAGAGACCCAGTACTTC.

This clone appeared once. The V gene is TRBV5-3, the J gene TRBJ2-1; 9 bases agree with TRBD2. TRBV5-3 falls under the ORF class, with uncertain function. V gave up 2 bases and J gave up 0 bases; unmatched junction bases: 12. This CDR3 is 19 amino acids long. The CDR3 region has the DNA TGTGCCAGAAGCTTCTTTTGGCTAGCGGGGTCGAGCTCCTACAATGAGCAGTTCTTC. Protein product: CARSFFWLAGSSSYNEQFF.

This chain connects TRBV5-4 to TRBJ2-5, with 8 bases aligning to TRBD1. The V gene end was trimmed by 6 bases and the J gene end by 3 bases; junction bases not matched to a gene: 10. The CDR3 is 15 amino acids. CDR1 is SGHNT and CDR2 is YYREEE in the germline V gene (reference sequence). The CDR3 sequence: CASNSDRVREETQYF. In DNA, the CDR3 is TGTGCCAGCAACTCGGACAGGGTTAGGGAAGAGACCCAGTACTTC.

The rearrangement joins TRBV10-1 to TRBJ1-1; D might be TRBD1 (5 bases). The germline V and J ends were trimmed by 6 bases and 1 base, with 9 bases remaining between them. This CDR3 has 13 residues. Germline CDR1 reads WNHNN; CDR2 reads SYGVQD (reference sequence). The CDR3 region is CASSTDKNTEAFF. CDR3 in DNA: TGCGCCAGCAGCACGGACAAGAACACTGAAGCTTTCTTT.

The CDR3 loop is CASSYSGRENTEAFF. The CDR3 DNA reads as TGTGCCAGCAGTTACAGTGGCAGGGAGAACACTGAAGCTTTCTTT. The genes are TRBV6-5 and TRBJ1-1, with TRBD1 as a possible D gene (5 bases). Deletions cut 2 bases from V and 1 base from J, with 11 bases between. This CDR3 has 15 residues. Germline V gene lookup returns CDR1 MNHEY and CDR2 SVGAGI.

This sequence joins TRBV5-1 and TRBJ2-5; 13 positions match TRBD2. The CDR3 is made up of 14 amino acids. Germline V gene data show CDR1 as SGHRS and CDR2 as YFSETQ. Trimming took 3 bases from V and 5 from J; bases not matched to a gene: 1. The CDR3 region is CASSSTSGGETQYF. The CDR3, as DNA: TGCGCCAGCAGCTCGACTAGCGGGGGGGAGACCCAGTACTTC.

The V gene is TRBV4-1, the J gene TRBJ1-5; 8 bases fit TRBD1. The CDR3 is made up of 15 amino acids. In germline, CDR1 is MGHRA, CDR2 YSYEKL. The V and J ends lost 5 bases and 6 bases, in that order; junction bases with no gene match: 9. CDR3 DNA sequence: TGCGCCAGCAGCGCCGGACAGGGAGGCTTTCAGCCCCAGCATTTT. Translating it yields CASSAGQGGFQPQHF.

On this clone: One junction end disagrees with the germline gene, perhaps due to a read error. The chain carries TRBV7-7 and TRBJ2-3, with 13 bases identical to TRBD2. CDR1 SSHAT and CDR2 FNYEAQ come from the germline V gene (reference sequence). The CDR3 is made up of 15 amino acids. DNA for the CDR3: TGTGCTAGCAGCCGGACTAGCGGGAGTACAGATACGCAGTATTTT. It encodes CASSRTSGSTDTQYF.

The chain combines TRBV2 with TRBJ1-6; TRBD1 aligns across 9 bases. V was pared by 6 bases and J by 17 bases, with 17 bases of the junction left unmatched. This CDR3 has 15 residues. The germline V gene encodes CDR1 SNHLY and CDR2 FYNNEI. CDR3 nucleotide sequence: TGTGCCAGCAGGCTTGGACAGGGGCCTGAAATGGGGGTCCACTTT. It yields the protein CASRLGQGPEMGVHF. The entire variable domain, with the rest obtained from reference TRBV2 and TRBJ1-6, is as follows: EPEVTQTPSHQVTQMGQEVILRCVPISNHLYFYWYRQILGQKVEFLVSFYNNEISEKSEIFDDQFSVERPDGSNFTLKIRSTKLEDSAMYFCASRLGQGPEMGVHFGNGTRLTVT.

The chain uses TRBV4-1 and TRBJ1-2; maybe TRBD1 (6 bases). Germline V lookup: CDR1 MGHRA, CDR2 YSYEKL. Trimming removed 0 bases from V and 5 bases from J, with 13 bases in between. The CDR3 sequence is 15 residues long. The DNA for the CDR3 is TGCGCCAGCAGCCAAGATGGGGACACGGCTTATGGCTACACCTTC. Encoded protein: CASSQDGDTAYGYTF.

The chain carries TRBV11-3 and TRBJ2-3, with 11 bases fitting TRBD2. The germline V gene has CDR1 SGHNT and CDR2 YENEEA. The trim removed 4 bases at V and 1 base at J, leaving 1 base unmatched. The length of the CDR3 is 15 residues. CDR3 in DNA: TGTGCCAGCAGCTCTAGCGGGGGGCGCACAGATACGCAGTATTTT. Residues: CASSSSGGRTDTQYF.